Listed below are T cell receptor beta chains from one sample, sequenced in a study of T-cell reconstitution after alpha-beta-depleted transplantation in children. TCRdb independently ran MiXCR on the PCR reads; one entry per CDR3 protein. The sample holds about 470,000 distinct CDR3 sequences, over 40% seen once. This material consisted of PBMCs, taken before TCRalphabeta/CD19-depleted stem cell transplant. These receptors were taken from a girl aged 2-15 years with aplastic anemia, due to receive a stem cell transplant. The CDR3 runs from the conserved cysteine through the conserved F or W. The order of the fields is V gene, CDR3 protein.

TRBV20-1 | CSVLEGFSSTQETQYF
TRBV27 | CASSLVGGRPLSSYNEQFF
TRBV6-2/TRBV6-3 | CASKGRAGISGANVLTF
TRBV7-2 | CASSFQLAGGGDTQYF
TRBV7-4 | CASSLGTAGRGAGYTF
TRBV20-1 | CSAEETQYF
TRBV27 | CASSLLRAGGPSYNEQFF
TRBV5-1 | CASSPWDSGYEQYF
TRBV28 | CASSPPANYGYTF
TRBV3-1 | CASSQALRGGGARTYNEQFF
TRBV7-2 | CASRSTGPPGKTQYF
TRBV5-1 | CASSLGPSGGYEQYF
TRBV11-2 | CASSLMPGPAYNEQFF
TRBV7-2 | CASSFWRGTSGANVLTF
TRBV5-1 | CASSLGGTSGALGEQYF
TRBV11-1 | CASSLGAGVAGKRSSYNEQFF
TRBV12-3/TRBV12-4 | CASWIGQGNAEAFF
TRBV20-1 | CSASRDSLNYEQYF
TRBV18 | CASSLTAARSNNEQFF
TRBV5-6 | CASSLAKRAQETQYF
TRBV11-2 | CASSDNSGTIPDTQYF
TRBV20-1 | CSARDGRQWETQYF
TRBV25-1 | CASSHNLPGLPYQYF
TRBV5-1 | CASSLSSDSYEQYF
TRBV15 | CATSRDELARGTDTQYF
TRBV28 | CASSLVQVPSLGGYTF
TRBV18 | CASSQGWGYEQYF
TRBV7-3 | CASSSGGPSSNEQFF
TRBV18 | CASSPQSERPGHEQYF
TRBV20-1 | CSVLRGGNTIYF
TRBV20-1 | CIAQLRDRGWKLFF
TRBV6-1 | CASSPTGGNNNEQFF
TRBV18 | CASSPVGPPEFYEQYF
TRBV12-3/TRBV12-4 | CASSAPGTRIYEQYF
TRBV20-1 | CSARGDRDRGRPNTEAFF
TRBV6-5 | CASSSPGLGRDEQFF
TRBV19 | CASSLGQGLQETQYF
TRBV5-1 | CASSPRAGDMNTGELFF
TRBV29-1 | CSGFGLAGANEQFF
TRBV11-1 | CASSQSSGQNNEQFF
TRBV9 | CASSVGQGGTGELFF
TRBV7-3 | CASSLRTGLDTDTQYF
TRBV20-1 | CSAPPGLGAREQYF
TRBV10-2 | CASSDLAGDTQYF
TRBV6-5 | CASSLLRDRNSYEQYF
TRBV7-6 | CASTPGTSTDTQYF
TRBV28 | CASSSTNMVDTQYF
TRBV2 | CASSQDTPGNTEAFF
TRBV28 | CASSTTGVTYEQYF